These T cell receptor beta chains were read from a single sample in a study of OX40 agonist ivuxolimab in advanced cancers. The protocol was immunoSEQ multiplex PCR, while the TCRdb copy is restricted to in-frame clones and leaves out a portion. The repertoire holds about 80,000 clones, with 84% as singletons. This specimen was CD4+ or CD8+ T cells sorted from blood, taken in a trial of the OX40 agonist ivuxolimab. Receptors were obtained from an adult with an advanced solid tumor such as melanoma, head and neck, liver or kidney cancer. The CDR3 runs from the conserved cysteine through the conserved F or W. The D gene is left open where the match is weak. The listing skips clone size in some rows; elsewhere it reads once, few, many or a size class.

>TRBJ1-1|NA|NA|TRBV6-1
CASKRGSGTEAFF
TGTGCCAGCAAGCGGGGGTCCGGCACTGAAGCTTTCTTT
>TRBJ1-2|NA|NA|TRBV19
CASSMPGLYGYTF
TGTGCCAGTAGTATGCCAGGGCTCTATGGCTACACCTTC
>TRBJ1-2|once|NA|TRBV7-8
CASSLGVYGYTF
TGTGCCAGCAGCTTAGGGGTCTATGGCTACACCTTC
>TRBJ2-3|NA|TRBD1|TRBV10-3
CAISQGGSDTQYF
TGTGCCATCAGTCAAGGGGGCTCAGATACGCAGTATTTT
>TRBJ2-1|NA|TRBD2|TRBV28
CATLVLAGNNEQFF
TGTGCCACCTTGGTACTAGCGGGGAACAATGAGCAGTTCTTC
>TRBJ1-2|NA|NA|TRBV5-1
CASRAQEGANYGYTF
TGCGCCAGCAGGGCCCAGGAGGGGGCTAACTATGGCTACACCTTC
>TRBJ2-3|NA|TRBD2|TRBV5-4
CASSLTSVGTDTQYF
TGTGCCAGCAGCTTGACTAGCGTGGGCACAGATACGCAGTATTTT
>TRBJ1-1|NA|NA|TRBV29-1
CSVLLRGDDTEAFF
TGCAGCGTTCTCTTGCGAGGGGATGACACTGAAGCTTTCTTT
>TRBJ2-1|NA|TRBD1|TRBV4-3
CASSQKQGWNEQFF
TGCGCCAGCAGCCAAAAACAGGGGTGGAATGAGCAGTTCTTC
>TRBJ2-5|NA|NA|TRBV6-1
CASRVHGGAETQYF
TGTGCCAGCAGGGTTCATGGGGGAGCGGAGACCCAGTACTTC
>TRBJ2-7|NA|NA|TRBV5-3
CARSVGHPDVYDWPSYEQYF
TGTGCCAGAAGCGTAGGACACCCGGATGTTTACGACTGGCCCTCCTACGAGCAGTACTTC
>TRBJ2-7|NA|NA|TRBV10-3
CAISGGGKSYEQYF
TGTGCCATCAGTGGGGGCGGGAAATCCTACGAGCAGTACTTC
>TRBJ2-1|NA|NA|TRBV6-5
CASSSDNEQFF
TGTGCCAGCTCCTCTGACAATGAGCAGTTCTTC
>TRBJ1-1|NA|NA|TRBV5-4
CASSEGQNTEAFF
TGTGCCAGCAGTGAGGGGCAGAACACTGAAGCTTTCTTT
>TRBJ1-2|few|NA|TRBV6-5
CASAPLMNYGYTF
TGTGCCAGCGCGCCGTTGATGAACTATGGCTACACCTTC
>TRBJ1-1|NA|TRBD1|TRBV7-6
CASSLGQGDTEAFF
TGTGCCAGCAGCTTAGGACAGGGGGACACTGAAGCTTTCTTT
>TRBJ2-4|NA|NA|TRBV6-6
CASSLWDASNIQYF
TGTGCCAGCAGTTTATGGGACGCCAGCAACATTCAGTACTTC
>TRBJ2-1|NA|TRBD2|TRBV6-1
CASSEMRTSGRANEQFF
TGTGCCAGCAGTGAGATGAGGACTAGCGGGAGGGCAAATGAGCAGTTCTTC
>TRBJ2-1|NA|TRBD2|TRBV18
CASSPAGLVASSYNEQFF
TGTGCCAGCTCACCAGCGGGACTAGTCGCAAGCTCCTACAATGAGCAGTTCTTC
>TRBJ2-2|NA|NA|TRBV27
CASSLGLAGELFF
TGTGCCAGCAGTTTAGGGTTAGCCGGGGAGCTGTTTTTT
>TRBJ1-2|NA|NA|TRBV7-9
CASSLRDSYGYTF
TGTGCCAGCAGCTTAAGGGACTCCTATGGCTACACCTTC
>TRBJ2-2|NA|NA|TRBV10-3
CAISGGGTGELFF
TGTGCCATCAGTGGAGGGGGCACCGGGGAGCTGTTTTTT
>TRBJ2-1|NA|NA|TRBV11-2
CASSLGPNFGEQFF
TGTGCCAGCAGCTTGGGACCCAATTTCGGAGAGCAGTTCTTC
>TRBJ1-2|NA|TRBD1|TRBV5-1
CASTVGQYGYTF
TGCGCCAGCACTGTGGGACAGTATGGCTACACCTTC
>TRBJ2-1|NA|TRBD2|TRBV30
CAWSSGGAVNEQFF
TGTGCCTGGAGTAGCGGGGGGGCCGTGAATGAGCAGTTCTTC
>TRBJ1-1|NA|TRBD1|TRBV10-3
CAISEFQGAEQAFF
TGTGCCATCAGTGAGTTCCAGGGGGCTGAACAAGCTTTCTTT
>TRBJ1-1|NA|NA|TRBV6-1
CASSARGVEAFF
TGTGCCAGCAGCGCCCGGGGCGTAGAAGCTTTCTTT
>TRBJ1-1|NA|NA|TRBV9
CASSPRGMNTEAFF
TGTGCCAGCAGCCCCCGAGGGATGAACACTGAAGCTTTCTTT
>TRBJ1-2|few|NA|TRBV19
CASSNRGKGDYGYTF
TGTGCCAGTAGTAATCGGGGAAAGGGAGACTATGGCTACACCTTC
>TRBJ2-7|few|NA|TRBV5-5
CASSFGTGAEQYF
TGTGCCAGCAGCTTCGGGACGGGAGCGGAGCAGTACTTC
>TRBJ2-1|NA|NA|TRBV19
CASSRRSSYNEQFF
TGTGCCAGTAGTAGGAGGAGCTCCTACAATGAGCAGTTCTTC
>TRBJ1-4|NA|NA|TRBV7-6
CASSLAGGEKLFF
TGTGCCAGCAGCTTAGCAGGGGGAGAAAAACTGTTTTTT
>TRBJ2-1|NA|TRBD1|TRBV11-3
CASSLRDRVGEQFF
TGTGCCAGCAGCTTAAGGGACAGGGTCGGTGAGCAGTTCTTC
>TRBJ2-2|NA|NA|TRBV2
CASKGSVITGELFF
TGTGCCAGCAAGGGTAGCGTAATAACCGGGGAGCTGTTTTTT
>TRBJ1-6|NA|NA|TRBV9
CASSNLNNSPLHF
TGTGCCAGCAGCAACCTGAATAATTCACCCCTCCACTTT
>TRBJ1-5|NA|TRBD1|TRBV23-1
CASSQPSGQGAEGNQPQHF
TGCGCCAGCAGTCAACCGTCGGGACAGGGGGCTGAAGGCAATCAGCCCCAGCATTTT
>TRBJ1-2|NA|TRBD1|TRBV6-6
CASTGTGNGYTF
TGTGCCAGCACCGGGACAGGGAATGGCTACACCTTC
>TRBJ1-5|few|NA|TRBV12-5
CASGLGGYQPQHF
TGTGCTAGTGGTTTGGGGGGATATCAGCCCCAGCATTTT
>TRBJ2-5|NA|NA|TRBV15
CATSRGDYQETQYF
TGTGCCACCAGCAGAGGAGATTACCAAGAGACCCAGTACTTC
>TRBJ2-7|once|NA|TRBV7-6
CASSLGIPYEQYF
TGTGCCAGCAGCTTAGGCATCCCCTACGAGCAGTACTTC
>TRBJ2-1|NA|NA|TRBV5-4
CASSSPLRDYNEQFF
TGTGCCAGCAGCTCCCCATTAAGAGACTACAATGAGCAGTTCTTC
>TRBJ1-6|once|NA|TRBV30
CAWRTGWYNSPLHF
TGTGCCTGGAGGACAGGATGGTATAATTCACCCCTCCACTTT
>TRBJ1-1|NA|NA|TRBV6-1
CASRATMNTEAFF
TGTGCCAGCAGGGCAACGATGAACACTGAAGCTTTCTTT
>TRBJ1-2|NA|NA|TRBV6-1
CASRRTGGYTF
TGTGCCAGCAGAAGGACTGGAGGCTACACCTTC
>TRBJ1-5|NA|NA|TRBV30
CAWSVMGLSNQPQHF
TGTGCCTGGAGTGTAATGGGGTTGAGCAATCAGCCCCAGCATTTT
>TRBJ2-6|NA|NA|TRBV5-4
CAVQDSGANVLTF
TGTGCCGTACAGGATTCTGGGGCCAACGTCCTGACTTTC
>TRBJ2-5|NA|NA|TRBV18
CASSPPTGEETQYF
TGTGCCAGCTCACCACCAACGGGGGAAGAGACCCAGTACTTC
>TRBJ2-4|NA|NA|TRBV7-2
CASSIGSTVAKNIQYF
TGTGCCAGCAGCATTGGCTCGACGGTAGCCAAAAACATTCAGTACTTC
>TRBJ2-7|NA|TRBD1|TRBV4-3
CASSQERGQGHEQYF
TGCGCCAGCAGCCAAGAAAGGGGACAGGGTCACGAGCAGTACTTC